This T cell receptor beta chain was sequenced in a study of shared clonotypes between healthy human individuals. The donor population consisted of healthy HIV-negative adults with no recent acute infections or vaccinations. There are 15 residues in the CDR3. Unmatched junction bases numbered 5, after V lost 6 bases and J lost 4 bases. Germline CDR1 is KGHSH and CDR2 is LQKENI. The authors loaded 200 ng DNA, 28,000 or so T cell genomes, into sorted-subset replicate PCRs. Sequencing was performed with immunoSEQ multiplex PCR; in TCRdb, only in-frame clones are kept and a portion is missing. Of 780,000 or so clones listed, about two thirds are singletons. As to this clone: Its antigen is not known.

Notes on the study in general: An effect of sequencing depth on clonotype sharing among donors was expected.

The TCR originated in a young woman in good health. V gene TRBV18 combines with J gene TRBJ2-1, with TRBD2 matching over 11 bases. The sample comprised memory CD4+ T cells sorted from blood. Regarding subset: CD45RA-negative fraction. CDR3 region: CASSAGTSGYNEQFF. The CDR3 bases are TGTGCCAGCTCCGCCGGGACTAGCGGATACAATGAGCAGTTCTTC.